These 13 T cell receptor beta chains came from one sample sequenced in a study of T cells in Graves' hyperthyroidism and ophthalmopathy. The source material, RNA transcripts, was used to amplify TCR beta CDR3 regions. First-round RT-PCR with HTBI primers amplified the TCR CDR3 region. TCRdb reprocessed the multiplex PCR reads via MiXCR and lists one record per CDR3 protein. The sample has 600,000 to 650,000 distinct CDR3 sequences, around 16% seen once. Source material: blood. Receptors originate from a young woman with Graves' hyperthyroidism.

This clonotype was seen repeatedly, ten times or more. CDR3 sequence (DNA): TGTGCCAGCAGCCCAGGGCGGCGGGAGTTGGTGGAGACCCAGTACTTC. It specifies CASSPGRRELVETQYF. The chain is built from TRBV7-3 and TRBJ2-5; 7 bases are a match to TRBD2. Trimming cost V 5 bases and J 5 bases; bases outside gene matches: 14. The CDR3 has 16 residues. Germline V CDR1 and CDR2: SGHTA, FQGTGA.

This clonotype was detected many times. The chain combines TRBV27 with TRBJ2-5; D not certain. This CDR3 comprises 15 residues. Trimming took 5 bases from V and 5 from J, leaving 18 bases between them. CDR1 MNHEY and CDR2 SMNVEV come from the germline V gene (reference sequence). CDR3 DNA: TGTGCCAGCAGTGCTGGTGGTAGCTGGCAGGAGACCCAGTACTTC. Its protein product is CASSAGGSWQETQYF.

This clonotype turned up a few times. The DNA for the CDR3 is TGTGCCAGCAGTCACGGACTAGGGGTCCGCGAGCAGTACTTC. It yields the protein CASSHGLGVREQYF. This sequence joins TRBV27 and TRBJ2-7; 7 bases fit TRBD2. This CDR3 spans 14 amino acids. V lost 5 bases to trimming and J lost 6 bases; unmatched junction nucleotides: 10. Germline V gene data show CDR1 as MNHEY and CDR2 as SMNVEV (reference sequence).

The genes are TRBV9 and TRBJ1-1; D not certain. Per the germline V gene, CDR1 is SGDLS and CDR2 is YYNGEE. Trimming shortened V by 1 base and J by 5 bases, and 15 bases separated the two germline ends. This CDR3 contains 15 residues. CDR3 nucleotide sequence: TGTGCCAGCAGCGTATTGGCCCGAGGTGGGACTGAAGCTTTCTTT. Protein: CASSVLARGGTEAFF.

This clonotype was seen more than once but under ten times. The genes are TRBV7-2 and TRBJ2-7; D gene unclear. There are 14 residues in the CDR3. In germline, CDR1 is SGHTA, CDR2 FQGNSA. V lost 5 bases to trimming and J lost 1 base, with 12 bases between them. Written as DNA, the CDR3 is TGTGCCAGCAGCCCTGAACCGGGTTCCTACGAGCAGTACTTC. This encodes CASSPEPGSYEQYF. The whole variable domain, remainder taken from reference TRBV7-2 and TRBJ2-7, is GAGVSQSPSNKVTEKGKDVELRCDPISGHTALYWYRQSLGQGLEFLIYFQGNSAPDKSGLPSDRFSAERTGGSVSTLTIQRTQQEDSAVYLCASSPEPGSYEQYFGPGTRLTVT.

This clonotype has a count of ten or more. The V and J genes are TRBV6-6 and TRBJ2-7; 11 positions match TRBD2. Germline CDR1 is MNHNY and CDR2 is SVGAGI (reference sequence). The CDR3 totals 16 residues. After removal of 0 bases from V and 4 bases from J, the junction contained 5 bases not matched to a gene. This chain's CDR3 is CASSYSRLAGGYEQYF. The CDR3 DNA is TGTGCCAGCAGTTACTCTCGGCTAGCGGGAGGATACGAGCAGTACTTC.

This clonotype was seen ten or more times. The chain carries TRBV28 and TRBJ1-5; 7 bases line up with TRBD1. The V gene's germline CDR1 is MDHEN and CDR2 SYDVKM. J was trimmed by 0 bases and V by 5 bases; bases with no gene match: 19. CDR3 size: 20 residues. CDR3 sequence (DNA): TGTGCCAGCAGTCCCGGCATCCTAACTACCGGGACAGATAGCAATCAGCCCCAGCATTTT. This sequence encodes CASSPGILTTGTDSNQPQHF. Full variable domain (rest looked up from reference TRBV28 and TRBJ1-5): DVKVTQSSRYLVKRTGEKVFLECVQDMDHENMFWYRQDPGLGLRLIYFSYDVKMKEKGDIPEGYSVSREKKERFSLILESASTNQTSMYLCASSPGILTTGTDSNQPQHFGDGTRLSIL.

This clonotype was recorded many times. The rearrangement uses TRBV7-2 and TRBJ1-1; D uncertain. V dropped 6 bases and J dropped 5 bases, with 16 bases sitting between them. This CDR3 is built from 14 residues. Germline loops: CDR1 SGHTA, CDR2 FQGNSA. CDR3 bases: TGTGCCAGCAGACCGTTGCCGATCGGGACTGAAGCTTTCTTT. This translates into CASRPLPIGTEAFF.

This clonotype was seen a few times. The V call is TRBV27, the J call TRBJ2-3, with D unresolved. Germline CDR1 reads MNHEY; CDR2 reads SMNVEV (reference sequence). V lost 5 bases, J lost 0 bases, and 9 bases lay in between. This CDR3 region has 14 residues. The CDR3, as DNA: TGTGCCAGCAGTATTCTAGAAAGCACAGATACGCAGTATTTT. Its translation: CASSILESTDTQYF.

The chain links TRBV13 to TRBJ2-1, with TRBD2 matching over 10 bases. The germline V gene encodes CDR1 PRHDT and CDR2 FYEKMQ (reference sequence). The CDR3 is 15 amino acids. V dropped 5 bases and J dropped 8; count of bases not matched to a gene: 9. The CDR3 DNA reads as TGTGCCAGCAGCGCCGCTAGCGGGAGTTTGGATGAGCAGTTCTTC. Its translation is CASSAASGSLDEQFF.

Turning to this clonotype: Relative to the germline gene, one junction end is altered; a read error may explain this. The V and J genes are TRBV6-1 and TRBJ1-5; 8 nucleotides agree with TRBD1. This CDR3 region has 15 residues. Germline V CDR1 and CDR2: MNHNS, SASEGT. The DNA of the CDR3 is TGTGCCAGCAGCTACACAGGGGGTAGCTATCAGCCCCAGCATTTT. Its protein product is CASSYTGGSYQPQHF.

CDR3 sequence: CASSYSFSNTEAFF. The DNA of the CDR3 is TGTGCCAGCAGTTACTCATTCTCGAACACTGAAGCTTTCTTT. The chain recombines TRBV6-5 with TRBJ1-1, with D uncertain. Deletions cut 0 bases from V and 1 base from J, with 6 bases between. CDR1 MNHEY and CDR2 SVGAGI come from the germline V gene. This CDR3 has 14 amino acids.

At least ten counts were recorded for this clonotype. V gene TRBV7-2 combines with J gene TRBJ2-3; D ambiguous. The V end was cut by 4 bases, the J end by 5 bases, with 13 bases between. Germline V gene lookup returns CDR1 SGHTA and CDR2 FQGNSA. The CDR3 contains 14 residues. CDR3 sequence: CASSSYARIDTQYF. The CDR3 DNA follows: TGTGCCAGCAGCTCTTATGCCCGTATAGATACGCAGTATTTT. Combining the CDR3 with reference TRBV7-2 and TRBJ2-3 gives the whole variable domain GAGVSQSPSNKVTEKGKDVELRCDPISGHTALYWYRQSLGQGLEFLIYFQGNSAPDKSGLPSDRFSAERTGGSVSTLTIQRTQQEDSAVYLCASSSYARIDTQYFGPGTRLTVL.